Here is one T cell receptor beta chain with its context. Assay: immunoSEQ multiplex PCR; the TCRdb copy retains only in-frame clones and omits some. The table lists around 200,000 clones, about 86% of them singletons, with about 4.5% in the top ten. This record belongs to a study of blood T cell repertoires in COVID-19. Overall study context: Acute and convalescent COVID-19 samples came from the United States, Italy and Spain.

The receptor comes from a man aged 45-65 years with active or convalescent COVID-19. Source material: peripheral blood.

The CDR3 coding sequence is TGTGCCAGCAGAAGGGAGGACGAGCAGTACTTC. Amino acids: CASRREDEQYF. The chain has TRBV6-5 and TRBJ2-7, with a weak D call TRBD2 (6 bases). The CDR3 covers 11 residues. From germline, CDR1 is MNHEY and CDR2 SVGAGI. Trimming stripped 6 bases from V and 5 bases from J, with 8 bases between.